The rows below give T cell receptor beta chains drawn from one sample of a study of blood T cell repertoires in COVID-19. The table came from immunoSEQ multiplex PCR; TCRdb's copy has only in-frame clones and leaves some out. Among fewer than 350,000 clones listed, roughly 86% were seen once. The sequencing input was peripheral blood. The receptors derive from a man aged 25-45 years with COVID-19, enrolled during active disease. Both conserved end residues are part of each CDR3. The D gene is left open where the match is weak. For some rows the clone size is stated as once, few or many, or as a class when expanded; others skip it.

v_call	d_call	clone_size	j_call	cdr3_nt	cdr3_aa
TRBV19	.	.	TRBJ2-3	TGTGCCAGTACTACATCCCACCCGCTAGGTCAGCGATACACAGATACGCAGTATTTT	CASTTSHPLGQRYTDTQYF
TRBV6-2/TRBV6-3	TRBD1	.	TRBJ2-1	TGTGCCAGCAGTTCCGCTCTAGGGACAGTAGTTAACAATGAGCAGTTCTTC	CASSSALGTVVNNEQFF
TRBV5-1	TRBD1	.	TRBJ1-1	TGCGCCAGCAGCCGAGGGACAGGGTTGATGAACACTGAAGCTTTCTTT	CASSRGTGLMNTEAFF
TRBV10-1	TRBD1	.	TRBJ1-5	TGCGCCAGCCCCAGGGGGACAGGGGGCAGAGGCAATCAGCCCCAGCATTTT	CASPRGTGGRGNQPQHF
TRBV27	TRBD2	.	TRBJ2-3	TGTGCCAGCAGTTCCCAAAGTATCGGGACTAGCGGGTACACAGATACGCAGTATTTT	CASSSQSIGTSGYTDTQYF
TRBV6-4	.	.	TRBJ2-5	TGTGCCAGCAGTGCCCAACCGGGACCAGGGGAAGAGACCCAGTACTTC	CASSAQPGPGEETQYF
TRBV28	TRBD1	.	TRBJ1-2	TGTGCCAGCAGTTTACGGGACAGGGTAGGTGGCTACACCTTC	CASSLRDRVGGYTF
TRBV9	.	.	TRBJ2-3	TGTGCCAGCAGCTCTCGAGGGACACCCCGCACAGATACGCAGTATTTT	CASSSRGTPRTDTQYF
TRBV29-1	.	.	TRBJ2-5	TGCAGCGTTGAATACGCAGCAGGGGGAGGGACCCAGTACTTC	CSVEYAAGGGTQYF
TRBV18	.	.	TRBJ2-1	TGTGCCAGCTCACCTCCCTCGGGCGGGGTTTACAATGAGCAGTTCTTC	CASSPPSGGVYNEQFF
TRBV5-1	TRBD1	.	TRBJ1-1	TGCGCCAGCAGGGGACAGGGGGCAGGCACTGAAGCTTTCTTT	CASRGQGAGTEAFF
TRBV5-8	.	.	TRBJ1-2	TGTGCCAGCAGCTTAGCACCGACAGGTTACAACTATGGCTACACCTTC	CASSLAPTGYNYGYTF
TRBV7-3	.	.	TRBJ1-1	TGTGCCAGCAGCCGACTGGCGGCGCAGGGAGAAGCTTTCTTT	CASSRLAAQGEAFF
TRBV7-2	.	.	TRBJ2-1	TGTGCCAGCAGCGCCTACATCAGGGGAGAGAGTGAGCAGTTCTTC	CASSAYIRGESEQFF
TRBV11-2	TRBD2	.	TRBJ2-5	TGTGCCAGCAGCTTAGGGTCGGCGGGGCGGGAGGGAGAGACCCAGTACTTC	CASSLGSAGREGETQYF
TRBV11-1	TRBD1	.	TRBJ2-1	TGTGCCAGCAGCCGACGGACAGGGAGCTCCTACAATGAGCAGTTCTTC	CASSRRTGSSYNEQFF
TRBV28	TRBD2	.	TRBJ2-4	TGTGCCAGCAGTCGTCAAATAGGACTAGCGGGAGGTCCAAAAAACATTCAGTACTTC	CASSRQIGLAGGPKNIQYF
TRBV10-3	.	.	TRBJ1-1	TGTGCCATCAGTGGGACAGCGAACACTGAAGCTTTCTTT	CAISGTANTEAFF
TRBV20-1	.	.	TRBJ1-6	TGCAGTGCTAGTCGGAGTCCCGGGGATTCACCCCTCCACTTT	CSASRSPGDSPLHF
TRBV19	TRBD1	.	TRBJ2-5	TGTGCCAGTAGTAGGGGACAGGGCGTCTTTCTTGGCGGAGAGACCCAGTACTTC	CASSRGQGVFLGGETQYF
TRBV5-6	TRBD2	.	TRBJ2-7	TGTGCCAGCAACACCTTAGCGGGAACTAGCTACTACGAGCAGTACTTC	CASNTLAGTSYYEQYF
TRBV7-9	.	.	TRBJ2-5	TGTGCCAGCAGCTTAGGGGGACTCAAGGAGACCCAGTACTTC	CASSLGGLKETQYF
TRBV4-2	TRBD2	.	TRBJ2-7	TGTGCCAGCAGCTCATATGGGACTAGCCTCTCCTACGAGCAGTACTTC	CASSSYGTSLSYEQYF
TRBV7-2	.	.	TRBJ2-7	TGTGCCAGCAGCCTAGGGGCAGGGGACCCCTACGAGCAGTACTTC	CASSLGAGDPYEQYF
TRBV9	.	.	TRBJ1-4	TGTGCCAGCAGCTCCCCGGGACTGCTTAATGAAAAACTGTTTTTT	CASSSPGLLNEKLFF
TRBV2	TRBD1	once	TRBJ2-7	TGTGCCAGCAGTGCATCGCAGGGGGCGTACGAGCAGTACTTC	CASSASQGAYEQYF
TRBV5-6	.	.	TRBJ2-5	TGTGCCAGCAGCTCTCTAGCTGTTCAAAACCAAGAGACCCAGTACTTC	CASSSLAVQNQETQYF
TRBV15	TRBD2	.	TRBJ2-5	TGTGCCACCAGCAGGGGACTAGCGGGAGGACGGCAAGAGACCCAGTACTTC	CATSRGLAGGRQETQYF
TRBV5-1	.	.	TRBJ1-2	TGCGCCAGCAGCCCTGACAGTAACGGCTATGGCTACACCTTC	CASSPDSNGYGYTF
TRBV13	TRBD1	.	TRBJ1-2	TGTGCCAGCAGCCTGGGACAGGGAAACTATGGCTACACCTTC	CASSLGQGNYGYTF
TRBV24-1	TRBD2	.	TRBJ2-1	TGTGCCACCAGTGCGGCGGGGGGACGGTACAATGAGCAGTTCTTC	CATSAAGGRYNEQFF
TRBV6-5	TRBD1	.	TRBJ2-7	TGTGCCAGCAGGGTTCAATCAGGGGGAACCTACGAGCAGTACTTC	CASRVQSGGTYEQYF
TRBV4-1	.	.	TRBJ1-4	TGCGCCAGCAGCCAGGTGACACGGTCTAATGAAAAACTGTTTTTT	CASSQVTRSNEKLFF
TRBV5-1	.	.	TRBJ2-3	TGCGCCAGCAGCTCCGGGGTCCGGTTCGCAGATACGCAGTATTTT	CASSSGVRFADTQYF
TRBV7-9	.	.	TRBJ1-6	TGTGCCAGCAGCTTAGTAGAGGAGAATTCACCCCTCCACTTT	CASSLVEENSPLHF
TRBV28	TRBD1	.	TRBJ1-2	TGTGCCAGCAGTTTATTTCCAGGGGGACACTATGGCTACACCTTC	CASSLFPGGHYGYTF
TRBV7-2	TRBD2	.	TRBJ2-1	TGTGCCAGCAGCTCGGGGACTAGCGGGAATTACAATGAGCAGTTCTTC	CASSSGTSGNYNEQFF
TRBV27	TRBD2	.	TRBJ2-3	TGTGCCAGCAGTTTATCCCCCGCCTTAGCGGGGGGGCTCCCAGATACGCAGTATTTT	CASSLSPALAGGLPDTQYF
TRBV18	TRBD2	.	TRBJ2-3	TGTGCCAGCTCACCACCGGGACTAGCGGGAGCAGATACGCAGTATTTT	CASSPPGLAGADTQYF
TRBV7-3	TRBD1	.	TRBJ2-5	TGTGCCAGCAGCCCTGGGACAGAGCAAGAGACCCAGTACTTC	CASSPGTEQETQYF
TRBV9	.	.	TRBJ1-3	TGTGCCAGCAGCGTGGGTCAGGGGAGCTCTGGAAACACCATATATTTT	CASSVGQGSSGNTIYF